Listed here are 28 T cell receptor beta chains from one sample, sequenced in a study of OX40 agonist ivuxolimab in advanced cancers. Profiling relied on immunoSEQ multiplex PCR, and the TCRdb table lists in-frame clones only, not all of them. The sample holds about 71,000 clones; about 84% are singletons and the top ten take 0.4% to 0.55%. Sequenced material: CD4+ or CD8+ T cells sorted from blood, taken in a trial of the OX40 agonist ivuxolimab. Receptors originate from an adult with an advanced solid tumor such as melanoma, head and neck, liver or kidney cancer.

As DNA, the CDR3 is TGTGCCAGCAGTTTGGGGGGAGGGGGTAATGAAAAACTGTTTTTT. It yields the protein CASSLGGGGNEKLFF. This chain links TRBV28 with TRBJ1-4, with D perhaps matching TRBD1 (6 bases). Looked up from germline, CDR1 is MDHEN and CDR2 is SYDVKM. CDR3 length: 15 amino acids. The germline V and J ends were trimmed by 3 bases and 4 bases, with 12 bases remaining between them.

A few counts support this clone. This chain joins TRBV5-4 and TRBJ1-3, with 7 bases identical to TRBD1. There are 15 residues in the CDR3. Germline V gives CDR1 SGHNT, CDR2 YYREEE (reference sequence). V lost 4 bases to trimming and J lost 0 bases; unmatched junction nucleotides: 4. The CDR3 sequence: CASSRDSRSGNTIYF. The CDR3 region has the DNA TGTGCCAGCAGCCGGGACAGCCGCTCTGGAAACACCATATATTTT. Supplemented by reference TRBV5-4 and TRBJ1-3, the full variable domain reads ETGVTQSPTHLIKTRGQQVTLRCSSQSGHNTVSWYQQALGQGPQFIFQYYREEENGRGNFPPRFSGLQFPNYSSELNVNALELDDSALYLCASSRDSRSGNTIYFGEGSWLTVV.

CDR3: CASSLARLRSSYNEQFF. The CDR3 coding sequence is TGTGCCAGCAGCTTGGCCCGGTTACGCAGCTCCTACAATGAGCAGTTCTTC. The chain carries TRBV5-4 and TRBJ2-1; no reliable D call. V lost 0 bases, J lost 0 bases, and 13 bases lay in between. The length of the CDR3 is 17 residues. Germline CDR1 and CDR2: SGHNT and YYREEE (reference sequence).

The chain couples TRBV14 to TRBJ2-7; D possibly corresponds to TRBD1 (6 bases). The CDR3 runs 13 residues. The V gene's germline CDR1 is SGHDN and CDR2 FVKESK. Trimming took 4 bases from V and 6 from J, leaving 13 bases between them. The chain's CDR3 is CASSLFTGREQYF. The DNA for the CDR3 is TGTGCCAGCAGCCTTTTCACAGGGCGCGAGCAGTACTTC.

V is TRBV7-2 and J is TRBJ1-1, with D uncertain. Germline loops: CDR1 SGHTA, CDR2 FQGNSA. This CDR3 spans 13 amino acids. Trimming took 3 bases from V and 6 from J, leaving 11 bases between them. The CDR3 nucleotides read TGTGCCAGCAGCTTTGGGCCAGACGCTGAAGCTTTCTTT. Amino acid sequence: CASSFGPDAEAFF.

The chain joins TRBV4-3 to TRBJ1-1; D call uncertain. Germline V lookup: CDR1 LGHNA, CDR2 YSLEER. Trimming removed 1 base at V and 4 bases at J, with 10 bases between. CDR3 length equals 14 residues. Here the CDR3 reads CASSQAHGSTEAFF. The CDR3 DNA is TGCGCCAGCAGCCAAGCTCATGGCAGCACTGAAGCTTTCTTT.

This clone showed up many times. J is TRBJ1-6 and V is TRBV6-1; TRBD1 aligns across 7 bases. The V gene's germline CDR1 is MNHNS and CDR2 SASEGT. CDR3 size: 15 residues. V dropped 6 bases and J dropped 7; count of bases not matched to a gene: 9. The CDR3 sequence is CASRTGSAWNSPLHF. The CDR3 DNA reads as TGTGCCAGCAGGACAGGGAGTGCTTGGAATTCACCCCTCCACTTT.

This clone was detected a few times. J is TRBJ2-5 and V is TRBV7-2; TRBD2 might be the D (6 bases). Germline V gene sequence: CDR1 SGHTA, CDR2 FQGNSA. This CDR3 comprises 14 residues. The V end was cut by 5 bases, the J end by 5 bases, with 15 bases between. CDR3 DNA sequence: TGTGCCAGCAGCCCCTGGAGGGCAGCGGAGACCCAGTACTTC. It translates to CASSPWRAAETQYF. The full variable domain, its missing parts supplied by reference TRBV7-2 and TRBJ2-5, is GAGVSQSPSNKVTEKGKDVELRCDPISGHTALYWYRQSLGQGLEFLIYFQGNSAPDKSGLPSDRFSAERTGGSVSTLTIQRTQQEDSAVYLCASSPWRAAETQYFGPGTRLLVL.

CDR3 nucleotides: TGTGCCAGCTCACCTGACAAGGGTTATGTTAGCGAGCAGTACTTC. Its protein is CASSPDKGYVSEQYF. The V gene is TRBV18, the J gene TRBJ2-7; D unclear. Germline CDR1 is KGHSH and CDR2 is LQKENI. This CDR3 comprises 15 residues. Trimming took 3 bases from V and 6 from J, leaving 18 bases between them. The complete variable domain, with remaining parts taken from reference TRBV18 and TRBJ2-7, reads NAGVMQNPRHLVRRRGQEARLRCSPMKGHSHVYWYRQLPEEGLKFMVYLQKENIIDESGMPKERFSAEFPKEGPSILRIQQVVRGDSAAYFCASSPDKGYVSEQYFGPGTRLTVT.

This CDR3 is CATSTGGAYNEQFF. In nucleotides, the CDR3 is TGTGCCACCAGCACCGGGGGGGCTTACAATGAGCAGTTCTTC. The chain employs TRBV15 and TRBJ2-1; 8 nucleotides match TRBD2. The junction had 3 bases not matched to a gene; V was cut back by 4 bases and J by 4 bases. The CDR3 extends over 14 amino acids. The V gene's germline CDR1 is LNHNV and CDR2 YYDKDF (reference sequence).

This chain links TRBV19 with TRBJ2-6; D perhaps matches TRBD2 (6 bases). Looked up from germline, CDR1 is LNHDA and CDR2 is SQIVND (reference sequence). The CDR3 sequence is 16 residues long. The V gene lost 3 bases and the J gene lost 3 bases, with 12 bases spanning the gap. CDR3 region: CASSISGRGGANVLTF. CDR3 bases: TGTGCCAGTAGTATCTCCGGGAGAGGTGGGGCCAACGTCCTGACTTTC.

The genes are TRBV5-1 and TRBJ2-5; 7 nucleotides match TRBD2. The V gene end was trimmed by 3 bases and the J gene end by 5 bases; junction bases not matched to a gene: 13. Germline V gives CDR1 SGHRS, CDR2 YFSETQ. The CDR3 has 16 amino acids. The CDR3 region is CASSSLSWAGGETQYF. Here the CDR3 DNA reads TGCGCCAGCAGCTCATTGTCTTGGGCCGGGGGGGAGACCCAGTACTTC. The variable domain in full, completed from reference TRBV5-1 and TRBJ2-5, reads KAGVTQTPRYLIKTRGQQVTLSCSPISGHRSVSWYQQTPGQGLQFLFEYFSETQRNKGNFPGRFSGRQFSNSRSEMNVSTLELGDSALYLCASSSLSWAGGETQYFGPGTRLLVL.

The chain carries TRBV18 and TRBJ1-5, with D perhaps matching TRBD1 (6 bases). This CDR3 is built from 15 residues. Trimming took off 3 bases at V and 5 bases at J, with 14 bases between the two ends. The germline V gene encodes CDR1 KGHSH and CDR2 LQKENI. The CDR3 region has the DNA TGTGCCAGCTCACCTAGAAGGGGGAATGATCAGCCCCAGCATTTT. Translated: CASSPRRGNDQPQHF.

The chain joins TRBV7-2 to TRBJ1-1; no clear D gene. CDR1 SGHTA and CDR2 FQGNSA come from the germline V gene. The CDR3 has 12 residues. Trimming removed 5 bases from V and 7 bases from J, with 11 bases in between. The CDR3 is CASSPRRIEAFF. CDR3 coding DNA: TGTGCCAGCAGCCCCCGTAGGATTGAAGCTTTCTTT. Filled out from reference TRBV7-2 and TRBJ1-1, the complete variable domain reads GAGVSQSPSNKVTEKGKDVELRCDPISGHTALYWYRQSLGQGLEFLIYFQGNSAPDKSGLPSDRFSAERTGGSVSTLTIQRTQQEDSAVYLCASSPRRIEAFFGQGTRLTVV.

This sequence joins TRBV7-9 and TRBJ1-1; no clear D. The germline gives CDR1 SEHNR, CDR2 FQNEAQ (reference sequence). With 4 bases removed from V and 4 bases from J, the gap between germline ends came to 10 bases. The CDR3 extends over 13 amino acids. The CDR3 nucleotides read TGTGCCAGCAGCTGGACGGGAGGCACTGAAGCTTTCTTT. It codes for CASSWTGGTEAFF.

The chain has TRBV11-2 and TRBJ2-7; D unresolved. Germline V gene data show CDR1 as SGHAT and CDR2 as FQNNGV. Trimming removed 2 bases from V and 3 bases from J, with 5 bases in between. This CDR3 is 12 amino acids long. The CDR3 spells CASSLHGYEQYF. In DNA form, the CDR3 reads TGTGCCAGCAGCTTACACGGCTACGAGCAGTACTTC.

CDR3 loop: CASSLPGTSETDTQYF. The CDR3 nucleotides read TGTGCCAGCAGCTTGCCTGGGACCAGCGAAACAGATACGCAGTATTTT. V usage is TRBV5-6 and J usage is TRBJ2-3; D could derive from TRBD1 or TRBD2 (5 bases each). Trimming removed 1 base from V and 3 bases from J, with 15 bases in between. CDR1 is SGHDT and CDR2 is YYEEEE in the germline V gene. The CDR3 is 16 residues long.

The genes are TRBV7-9 and TRBJ1-3; tentatively, D is TRBD1 (5 bases). CDR1 is SEHNR and CDR2 is FQNEAQ in the germline V gene (reference sequence). There are 12 residues in the CDR3. CDR3 in DNA: TGTGGCAGGCAGGGCGAAGGAAACACCATATATTTT. Protein product: CGRQGEGNTIYF.

The CDR3 DNA sequence: TGTGCCAGCAGCCCCTCCCCGGGTAATAGCAATCAGCCCCAGCATTTT. Its protein product is CASSPSPGNSNQPQHF. The chain uses TRBV7-8 and TRBJ1-5; D call uncertain. The CDR3 spans 16 residues. Trimming removed 5 bases at V and 0 bases at J, with 14 bases between. The germline gives CDR1 SGHVS, CDR2 FQNEAQ.

The V call is TRBV7-9, the J call TRBJ2-1; D uncertain. In germline, CDR1 is SEHNR, CDR2 FQNEAQ (reference sequence). The CDR3 is 15 residues long. V was cut by 5 bases and J by 6 bases, with 17 bases left in between. CDR3 DNA sequence: TGTGCCAGCAGCAGACCATCGAACAACGTCAATGAGCAGTTCTTC. It encodes CASSRPSNNVNEQFF.

The chain has TRBV28 and TRBJ1-2, with D unresolved. Trimming cost V 2 bases and J 3 bases, with 4 bases left between them. From germline, CDR1 is MDHEN and CDR2 SYDVKM. The length of the CDR3 is 12 residues. The DNA for the CDR3 is TGTGCCAGCAGTTTAGGGTACTATGGCTACACCTTC. Protein sequence: CASSLGYYGYTF.

This chain uses TRBV9 with TRBJ2-1, with 10 bases lining up with TRBD1. CDR1 is SGDLS and CDR2 is YYNGEE in the germline V gene. The CDR3 extends over 16 amino acids. The ends lost 4 bases at V and 7 bases at J; junction bases unmatched: 11. DNA of the CDR3: TGTGCCAGCAGCCCCCCCCAGACAGGGGGCGGAAATGAGCAGTTCTTC. Translating gives CASSPPQTGGGNEQFF.

The chain joins TRBV28 to TRBJ1-1; D gene uncertain. The CDR3 extends over 13 amino acids. The germline V gene encodes CDR1 MDHEN and CDR2 SYDVKM. Trimming took 2 bases from V and 3 from J, leaving 7 bases between them. CDR3 residues: CASSLEFYTEAFF. CDR3 in DNA: TGTGCCAGCAGTTTAGAGTTCTACACTGAAGCTTTCTTT.

The V call is TRBV27, the J call TRBJ1-2; no firm D call. The CDR3 totals 12 residues. Trimming cost V 3 bases and J 1 base, with 3 bases left between them. Germline CDR1 MNHEY, CDR2 SMNVEV (reference sequence). The CDR3: CASSFHNYGYTF. The CDR3 DNA sequence: TGTGCCAGCAGTTTTCATAACTATGGCTACACCTTC.

The chain couples TRBV19 to TRBJ2-2; maybe TRBD1 (6 bases). V lost 6 bases and J 4 bases, leaving 18 bases between the germline ends. Germline CDR1 is LNHDA and CDR2 is SQIVND (reference sequence). This CDR3 region has 16 residues. The CDR3 loop is CASSLLQGFSTGELFF. The CDR3 region has the DNA TGTGCCAGTAGCTTATTACAGGGTTTCTCCACCGGGGAGCTGTTTTTT.

The chain couples TRBV5-4 to TRBJ2-3; 7 nucleotides match TRBD2. J gave up 0 bases and V 0 bases, and 7 bases lay outside the gene matches. Germline values: CDR1 SGHNT, CDR2 YYREEE (reference sequence). The CDR3 consists of 17 residues. CDR3 DNA sequence: TGTGCCAGCAGCTTGGGTTTCCTAGCGGATAGCACAGATACGCAGTATTTT. As protein: CASSLGFLADSTDTQYF.

The J gene is TRBJ1-1, the V gene TRBV9; D might be TRBD1 (5 bases). The V and J ends lost 3 bases and 2 bases respectively, with 8 bases between them. Looked up from germline, CDR1 is SGDLS and CDR2 is YYNGEE. The CDR3 spans 13 residues. CDR3 nucleotide sequence: TGTGCCAGCAGCGAGACAGTTAACACTGAAGCTTTCTTT. Translated, it gives CASSETVNTEAFF.

The chain uses TRBV18 and TRBJ2-7, with D maybe TRBD2 (6 bases). Germline assignment: CDR1 KGHSH and CDR2 LQKENI. This CDR3 is 15 amino acids long. The V gene lost 3 bases and the J gene lost 2 bases, with 14 bases spanning the gap. The DNA of the CDR3 is TGTGCCAGCTCACCCCAAGGGACTGGTCCCTACGAGCAGTACTTC. Protein: CASSPQGTGPYEQYF.